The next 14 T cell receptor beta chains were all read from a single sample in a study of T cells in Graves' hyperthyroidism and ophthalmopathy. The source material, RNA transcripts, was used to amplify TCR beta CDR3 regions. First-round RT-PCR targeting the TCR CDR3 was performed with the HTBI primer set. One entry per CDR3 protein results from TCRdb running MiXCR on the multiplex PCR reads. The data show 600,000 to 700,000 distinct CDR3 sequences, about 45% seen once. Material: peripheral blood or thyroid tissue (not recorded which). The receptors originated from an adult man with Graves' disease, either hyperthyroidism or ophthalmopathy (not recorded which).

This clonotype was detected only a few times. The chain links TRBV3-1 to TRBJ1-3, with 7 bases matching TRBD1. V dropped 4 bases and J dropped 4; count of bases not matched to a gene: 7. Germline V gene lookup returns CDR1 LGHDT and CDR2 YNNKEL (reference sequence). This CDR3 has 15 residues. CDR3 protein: CASSPQGLLGNTIYF. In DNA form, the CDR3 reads TGTGCCAGCAGCCCACAGGGGCTACTCGGAAACACCATATATTTT.

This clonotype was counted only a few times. The DNA for the CDR3 is TGCAGCGTTGAAGAGTTAGCTTCCGAGCAGTACTTC. Amino acids: CSVEELASEQYF. V is TRBV29-1 and J is TRBJ2-7; no reliable D call. From germline, CDR1 is SQVTM and CDR2 ANQGSEA. There are 12 residues in the CDR3. The ends were cut back, 0 bases at V and 6 bases at J, with 9 bases in the middle.

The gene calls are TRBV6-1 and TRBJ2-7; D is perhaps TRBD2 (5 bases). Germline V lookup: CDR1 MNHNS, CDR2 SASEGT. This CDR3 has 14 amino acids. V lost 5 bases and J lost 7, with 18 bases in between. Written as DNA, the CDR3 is TGTGCCAGCAGTTACTCTTCGGGGAATGGAGAGCAGTACTTC. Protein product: CASSYSSGNGEQYF.

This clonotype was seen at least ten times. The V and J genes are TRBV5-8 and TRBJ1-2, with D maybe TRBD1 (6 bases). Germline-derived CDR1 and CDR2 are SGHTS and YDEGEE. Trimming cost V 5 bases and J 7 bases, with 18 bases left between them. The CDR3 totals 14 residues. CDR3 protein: CASSLASGGPGYTF. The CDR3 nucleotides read TGTGCCAGCAGTCTGGCGTCGGGGGGCCCTGGCTACACCTTC.

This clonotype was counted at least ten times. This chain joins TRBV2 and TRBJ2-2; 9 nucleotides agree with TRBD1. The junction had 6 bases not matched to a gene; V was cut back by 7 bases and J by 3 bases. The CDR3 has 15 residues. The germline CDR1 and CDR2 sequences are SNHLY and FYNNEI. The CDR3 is CASIPGQGYTGELFF. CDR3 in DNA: TGTGCCAGCATTCCGGGACAGGGTTACACCGGGGAGCTGTTTTTT.

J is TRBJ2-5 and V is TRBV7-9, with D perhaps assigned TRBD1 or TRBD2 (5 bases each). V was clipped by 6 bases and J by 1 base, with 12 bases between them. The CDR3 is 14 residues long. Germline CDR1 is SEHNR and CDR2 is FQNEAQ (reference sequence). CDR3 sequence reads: CASRDTGTQETQYF. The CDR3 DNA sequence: TGTGCCAGCAGGGACACCGGGACCCAAGAGACCCAGTACTTC.

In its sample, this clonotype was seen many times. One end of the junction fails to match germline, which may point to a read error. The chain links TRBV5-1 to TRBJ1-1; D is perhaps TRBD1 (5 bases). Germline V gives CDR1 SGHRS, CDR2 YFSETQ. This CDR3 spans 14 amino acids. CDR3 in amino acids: CASSSFGGNTEAFF. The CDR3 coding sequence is TGTGCCAGCAGTAGCTTCGGGGGGAACACTGAAGCTTTCTTT. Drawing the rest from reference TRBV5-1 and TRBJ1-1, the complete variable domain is KAGVTQTPRYLIKTRGQQVTLSCSPISGHRSVSWYQQTPGQGLQFLFEYFSETQRNKGNFPGRFSGRQFSNSRSEMNVSTLELGDSALYLCASSSFGGNTEAFFGQGTRLTVV.

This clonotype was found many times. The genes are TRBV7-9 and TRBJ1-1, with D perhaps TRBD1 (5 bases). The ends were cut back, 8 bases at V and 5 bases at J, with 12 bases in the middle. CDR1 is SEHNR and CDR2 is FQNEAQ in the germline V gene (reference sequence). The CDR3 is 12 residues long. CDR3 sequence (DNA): TGTGCCAGCGGAGGGGCGAGGACTGAAGCTTTCTTT. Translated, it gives CASGGARTEAFF. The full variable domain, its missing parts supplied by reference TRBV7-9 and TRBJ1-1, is DTGVSQNPRHKITKRGQNVTFRCDPISEHNRLYWYRQTLGQGPEFLTYFQNEAQLEKSRLLSDRFSAERPKGSFSTLEIQRTEQGDSAMYLCASGGARTEAFFGQGTRLTVV.

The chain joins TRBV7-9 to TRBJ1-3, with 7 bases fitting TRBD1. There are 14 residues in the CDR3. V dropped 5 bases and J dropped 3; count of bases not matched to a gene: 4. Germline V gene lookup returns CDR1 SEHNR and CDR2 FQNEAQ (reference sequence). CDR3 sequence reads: CASSLPGGGNTIYF. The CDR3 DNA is TGTGCCAGCAGCCTACCAGGGGGTGGAAACACCATATATTTT.

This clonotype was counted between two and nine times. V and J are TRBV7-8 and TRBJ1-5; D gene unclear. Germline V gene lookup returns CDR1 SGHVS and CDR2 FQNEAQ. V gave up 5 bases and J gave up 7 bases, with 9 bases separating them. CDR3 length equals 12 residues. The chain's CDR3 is CASSQERQPQHF. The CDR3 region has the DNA TGTGCCAGCAGCCAAGAGCGGCAGCCCCAGCATTTT. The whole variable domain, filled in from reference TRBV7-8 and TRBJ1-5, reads GAGVSQSPRYKVAKRGQDVALRCDPISGHVSLFWYQQALGQGPEFLTYFQNEAQLDKSGLPSDRFFAERPEGSVSTLKIQRTQQEDSAVYLCASSQERQPQHFGDGTRLSIL.

The CDR3 sequence: CASSTEYQETQYF. CDR3 nucleotides: TGTGCCAGTAGTACAGAGTACCAAGAGACCCAGTACTTC. The V gene is TRBV19, the J gene TRBJ2-5; D is unresolved. There are 13 residues in the CDR3. V was trimmed by 4 bases and J by 0 bases, leaving 6 bases between them. The germline V gene has CDR1 LNHDA and CDR2 SQIVND (reference sequence).

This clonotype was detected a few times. This CDR3 is CASSLDPTGNTIYF. Here the CDR3 DNA reads TGTGCCAGCAGCCTTGATCCAACTGGAAACACCATATATTTT. The V gene is TRBV5-5, the J gene TRBJ1-3; the D is unclear. Germline CDR1 is SGHKS and CDR2 is YYEKEE (reference sequence). There are 14 residues in the CDR3. Trimming took 4 bases from V and 2 from J, leaving 10 bases between them.

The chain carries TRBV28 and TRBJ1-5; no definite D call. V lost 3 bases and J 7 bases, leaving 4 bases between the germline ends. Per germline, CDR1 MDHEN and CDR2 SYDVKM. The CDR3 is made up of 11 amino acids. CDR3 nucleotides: TGTGCCAGCAGTTTTTCCCAGCCCCAGCATTTT. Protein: CASSFSQPQHF. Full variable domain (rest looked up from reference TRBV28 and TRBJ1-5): DVKVTQSSRYLVKRTGEKVFLECVQDMDHENMFWYRQDPGLGLRLIYFSYDVKMKEKGDIPEGYSVSREKKERFSLILESASTNQTSMYLCASSFSQPQHFGDGTRLSIL.

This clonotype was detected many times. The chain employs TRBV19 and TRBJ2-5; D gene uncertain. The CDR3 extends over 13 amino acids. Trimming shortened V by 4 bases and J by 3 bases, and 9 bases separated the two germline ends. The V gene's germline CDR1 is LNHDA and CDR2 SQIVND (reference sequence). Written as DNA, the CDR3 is TGTGCCAGTAGTACCGGGCAAAAAGAGACCCAGTACTTC. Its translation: CASSTGQKETQYF. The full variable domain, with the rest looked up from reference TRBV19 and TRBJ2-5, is DGGITQSPKYLFRKEGQNVTLSCEQNLNHDAMYWYRQDPGQGLRLIYYSQIVNDFQKGDIAEGYSVSREKKESFPLTVTSAQKNPTAFYLCASSTGQKETQYFGPGTRLLVL.